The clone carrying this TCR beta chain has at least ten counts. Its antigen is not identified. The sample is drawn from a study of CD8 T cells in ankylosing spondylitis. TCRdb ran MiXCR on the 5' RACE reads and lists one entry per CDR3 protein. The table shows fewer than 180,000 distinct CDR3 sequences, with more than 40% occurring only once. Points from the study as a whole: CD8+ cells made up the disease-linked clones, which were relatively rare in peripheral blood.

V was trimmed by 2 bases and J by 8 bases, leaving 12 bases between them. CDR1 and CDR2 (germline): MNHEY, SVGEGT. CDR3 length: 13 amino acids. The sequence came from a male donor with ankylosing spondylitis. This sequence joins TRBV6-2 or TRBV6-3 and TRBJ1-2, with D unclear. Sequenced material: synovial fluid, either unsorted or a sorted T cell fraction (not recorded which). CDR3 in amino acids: CASSYGPTGGYTF. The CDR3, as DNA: TGTGCCAGCAGTTACGGCCCGACGGGAGGCTACACCTTC.